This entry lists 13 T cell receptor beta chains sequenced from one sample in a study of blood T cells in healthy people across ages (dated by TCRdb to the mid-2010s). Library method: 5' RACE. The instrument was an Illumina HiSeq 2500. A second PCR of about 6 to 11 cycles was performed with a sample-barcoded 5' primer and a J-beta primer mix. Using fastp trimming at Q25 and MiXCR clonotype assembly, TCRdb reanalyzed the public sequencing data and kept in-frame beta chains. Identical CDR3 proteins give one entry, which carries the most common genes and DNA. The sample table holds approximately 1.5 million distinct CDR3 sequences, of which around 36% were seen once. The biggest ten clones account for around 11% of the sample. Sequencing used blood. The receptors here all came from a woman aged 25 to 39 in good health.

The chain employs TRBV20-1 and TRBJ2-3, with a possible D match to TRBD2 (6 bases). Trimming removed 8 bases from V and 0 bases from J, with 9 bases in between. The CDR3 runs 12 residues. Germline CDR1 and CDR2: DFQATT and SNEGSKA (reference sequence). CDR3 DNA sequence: TGCAGTTGGCGGGGTAGCACAGATACGCAGTATTTT. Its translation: CSWRGSTDTQYF.

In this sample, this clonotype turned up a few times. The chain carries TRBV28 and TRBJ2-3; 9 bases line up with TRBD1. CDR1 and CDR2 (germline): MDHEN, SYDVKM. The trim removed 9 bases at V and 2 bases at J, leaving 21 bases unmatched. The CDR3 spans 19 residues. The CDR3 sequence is CASTPAGTGPLLSTDTQYF. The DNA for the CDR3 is TGTGCCAGTACTCCTGCCGGGACAGGGCCCTTACTATCCACAGATACGCAGTATTTT.

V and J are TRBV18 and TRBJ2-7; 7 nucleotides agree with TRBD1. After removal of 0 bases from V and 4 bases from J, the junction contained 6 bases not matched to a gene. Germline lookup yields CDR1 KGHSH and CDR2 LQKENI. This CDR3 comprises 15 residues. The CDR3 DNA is TGTGCCAGCTCACCACCTGAGACAGGGTCGTACGAGCAGTACTTC. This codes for CASSPPETGSYEQYF.

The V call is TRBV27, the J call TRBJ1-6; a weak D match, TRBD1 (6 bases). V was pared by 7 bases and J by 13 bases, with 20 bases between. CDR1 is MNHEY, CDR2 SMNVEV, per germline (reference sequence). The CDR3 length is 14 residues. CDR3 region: CASTLRAGASPLHF. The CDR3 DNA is TGTGCCAGCACTCTTAGGGCGGGGGCCTCTCCCCTCCACTTT.

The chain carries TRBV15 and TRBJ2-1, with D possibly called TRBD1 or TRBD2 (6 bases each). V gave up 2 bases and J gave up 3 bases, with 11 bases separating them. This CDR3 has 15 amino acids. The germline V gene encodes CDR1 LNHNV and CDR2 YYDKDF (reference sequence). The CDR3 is CATSRRGGSYNEQFF. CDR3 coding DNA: TGTGCCACCAGCAGAAGAGGGGGGAGCTACAATGAGCAGTTCTTC.

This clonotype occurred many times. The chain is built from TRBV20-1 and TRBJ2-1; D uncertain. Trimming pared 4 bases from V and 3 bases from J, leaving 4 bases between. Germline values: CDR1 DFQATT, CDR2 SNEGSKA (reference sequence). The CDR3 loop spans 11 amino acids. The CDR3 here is CSATDYNEQFF. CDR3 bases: TGCAGTGCTACAGACTACAATGAGCAGTTCTTC.

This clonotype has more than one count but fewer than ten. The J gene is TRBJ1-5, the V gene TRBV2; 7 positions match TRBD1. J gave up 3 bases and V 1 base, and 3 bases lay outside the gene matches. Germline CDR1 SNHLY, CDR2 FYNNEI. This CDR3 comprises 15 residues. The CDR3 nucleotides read TGTGCCAGCAGTGAAGGACAGGGAATCAATCAGCCCCAGCATTTT. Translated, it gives CASSEGQGINQPQHF.

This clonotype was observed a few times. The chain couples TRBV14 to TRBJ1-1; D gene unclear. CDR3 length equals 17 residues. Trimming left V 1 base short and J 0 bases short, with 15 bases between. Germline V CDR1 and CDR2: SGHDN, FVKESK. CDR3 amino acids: CASSQGAPWGMNTEAFF. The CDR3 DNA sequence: TGTGCCAGCAGCCAAGGCGCACCTTGGGGTATGAACACTGAAGCTTTCTTT.

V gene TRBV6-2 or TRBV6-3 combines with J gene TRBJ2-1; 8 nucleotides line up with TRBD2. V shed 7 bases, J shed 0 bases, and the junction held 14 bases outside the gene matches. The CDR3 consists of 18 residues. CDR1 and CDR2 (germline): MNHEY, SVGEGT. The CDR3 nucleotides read TGTGCCAGCAATCCCAGGACTAGCCCTTGCCACTCCTACAATGAGCAGTTCTTC. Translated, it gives CASNPRTSPCHSYNEQFF.

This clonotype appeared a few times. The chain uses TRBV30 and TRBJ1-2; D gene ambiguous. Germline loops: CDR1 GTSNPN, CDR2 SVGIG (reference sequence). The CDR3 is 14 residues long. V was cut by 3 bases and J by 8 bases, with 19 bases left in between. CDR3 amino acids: CAWRTDKEVGGYTF. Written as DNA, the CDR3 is TGTGCCTGGAGGACCGACAAGGAGGTCGGAGGCTACACCTTC.

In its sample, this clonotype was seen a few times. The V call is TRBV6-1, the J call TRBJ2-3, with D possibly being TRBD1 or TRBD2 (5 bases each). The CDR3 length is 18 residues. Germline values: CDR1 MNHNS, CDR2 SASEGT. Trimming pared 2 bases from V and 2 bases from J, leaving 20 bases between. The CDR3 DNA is TGTGCCAGCAGTGAATCTGGATTTGAGGGGCCAGACACAGATACGCAGTATTTT. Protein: CASSESGFEGPDTDTQYF.

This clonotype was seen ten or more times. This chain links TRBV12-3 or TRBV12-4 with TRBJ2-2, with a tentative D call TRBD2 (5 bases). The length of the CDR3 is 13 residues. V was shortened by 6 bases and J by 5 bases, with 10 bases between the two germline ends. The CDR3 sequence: CASSFGGTGELFF. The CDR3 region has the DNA TGTGCCAGCAGCTTTGGCGGGACCGGGGAGCTGTTTTTT.

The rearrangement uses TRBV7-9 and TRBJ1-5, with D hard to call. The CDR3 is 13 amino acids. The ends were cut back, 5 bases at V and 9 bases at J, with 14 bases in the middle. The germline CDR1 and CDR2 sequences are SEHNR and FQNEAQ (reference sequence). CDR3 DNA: TGTGCCAGCAGCCCCGGACCCGGTTGGCCCCAGCATTTT. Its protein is CASSPGPGWPQHF.